These 19 T cell receptor beta chains originate from one sample sequenced in a study of T cells after yellow fever vaccination. TCRdb ran MiXCR on the 5' RACE reads and lists one entry per CDR3 protein. The sample contains 500,000 to 650,000 distinct CDR3 sequences, less than 20% of which appear only once. This material consisted of PBMCs, taken 4 to 6 days after the first yellow fever vaccination. The receptors stem from a man younger than 35 who received the YFV17D yellow fever vaccine.

This clonotype has only a few counts. The chain links TRBV7-8 to TRBJ2-1; 14 bases map to TRBD2. CDR1 SGHVS and CDR2 FQNEAQ come from the germline V gene. Trimming cost V 5 bases and J 9 bases; bases outside gene matches: 9. This CDR3 has 16 amino acids. DNA for the CDR3: TGTGCCAGCAGCCCCAGGACTAGCGGGGGGAAGAGTGAGCAGTTCTTC. Protein sequence: CASSPRTSGGKSEQFF.

This clonotype was seen at least ten times. The chain couples TRBV5-1 to TRBJ2-7; D gene uncertain. Germline V lookup: CDR1 SGHRS, CDR2 YFSETQ. The CDR3 runs to 12 residues. V lost 1 base and J 4 bases, leaving 6 bases between the germline ends. The CDR3 DNA reads as TGCGCCAGCAGCTTGTGGGCTTACGAGCAGTACTTC. Translating it yields CASSLWAYEQYF.

This clonotype was seen a handful of times. V is TRBV7-2 and J is TRBJ1-1; TRBD1 is a possible D gene (5 bases). CDR3 length: 12 residues. The V end lost 6 bases, the J end lost 3 bases, and 8 bases lay between the germline ends. The germline V gene has CDR1 SGHTA and CDR2 FQGNSA. CDR3 sequence reads: CASRGTHTEAFF. CDR3 coding DNA: TGTGCCAGCAGGGGGACTCACACTGAAGCTTTCTTT.

This sequence joins TRBV6-1 and TRBJ1-2; 8 nucleotides agree with TRBD1. The CDR3 totals 13 residues. Germline V gene data show CDR1 as MNHNS and CDR2 as SASEGT. V lost 5 bases and J lost 7; bases outside the gene matches: 6. For the CDR3, the DNA is TGTGCCAGCAGTCCAGGGGGCCGGAGTGGCTACACCTTC. Translating it yields CASSPGGRSGYTF.

CDR3 residues: CASSLLIGGATDTQYF. As DNA, the CDR3 is TGTGCCAGCAGCTTACTGATCGGGGGGGCTACAGATACGCAGTATTTT. The chain recombines TRBV7-8 with TRBJ2-3; 8 bases agree with TRBD2. This CDR3 is 16 amino acids long. Germline V CDR1 and CDR2: SGHVS, FQNEAQ. Trimming took 2 bases from V and 3 from J; bases not matched to a gene: 7.

The table lists this clonotype with a few counts. V usage is TRBV5-1 and J usage is TRBJ1-1, with 10 bases aligning to TRBD1. Germline loops: CDR1 SGHRS, CDR2 YFSETQ. The length of the CDR3 is 15 residues. V lost 7 bases and J lost 4; bases outside the gene matches: 10. As DNA, the CDR3 is TGCGCCAGCCGAAGAGGGACAGGGGAGAGCACTGAAGCTTTCTTT. Translation: CASRRGTGESTEAFF.

This chain uses TRBV12-3 or TRBV12-4 with TRBJ2-4; D is possibly TRBD1 or TRBD2 (5 bases each). V shed 1 base and J shed 0 bases, with 13 bases lying between them. The CDR3 loop spans 17 amino acids. The CDR3 DNA sequence: TGTGCCAGCAGTTTAGGTCGAGGGGCCTTAGCCAAAAACATTCAGTACTTC. It encodes CASSLGRGALAKNIQYF.

The rearrangement uses TRBV7-9 and TRBJ2-3; D is perhaps TRBD1 (6 bases). Germline assignment: CDR1 SEHNR and CDR2 FQNEAQ (reference sequence). This CDR3 contains 16 residues. V was clipped by 5 bases and J by 2 bases, with 17 bases between them. CDR3 in amino acids: CASSRGGHRNTDTQYF. Here the CDR3 DNA reads TGTGCCAGCAGCCGAGGGGGTCACAGAAACACAGATACGCAGTATTTT. The complete variable domain, with remaining parts taken from reference TRBV7-9 and TRBJ2-3, reads DTGVSQNPRHKITKRGQNVTFRCDPISEHNRLYWYRQTLGQGPEFLTYFQNEAQLEKSRLLSDRFSAERPKGSFSTLEIQRTEQGDSAMYLCASSRGGHRNTDTQYFGPGTRLTVL.

This sequence joins TRBV15 and TRBJ2-5; D uncertain. The CDR3 spans 13 residues. The V and J ends lost 0 bases and 1 base respectively, with 3 bases between them. In germline, CDR1 is LNHNV, CDR2 YYDKDF (reference sequence). The CDR3 protein is CATSRETQETQYF. CDR3 nucleotides: TGTGCCACCAGCAGAGAGACCCAAGAGACCCAGTACTTC.

This clonotype was seen a few times. The chain uses TRBV6-1 and TRBJ2-7, with TRBD2 matching 11 bases. The V gene end was trimmed by 7 bases and the J gene end by 3 bases; junction bases not matched to a gene: 8. Germline-derived CDR1 and CDR2 are MNHNS and SASEGT. The CDR3 contains 15 residues. CDR3 nucleotides: TGTGCCAGCACCAAACTAGCGGGGGACATCTACGAGCAGTACTTC. It specifies CASTKLAGDIYEQYF.

CDR3 region: CASSFFRQDSTDTQYF. In DNA form, the CDR3 reads TGTGCCAGCAGCTTTTTTCGACAGGACAGCACAGATACGCAGTATTTT. V gene TRBV7-9 combines with J gene TRBJ2-3, with D perhaps TRBD1 (6 bases). Per germline, CDR1 SEHNR and CDR2 FQNEAQ (reference sequence). The CDR3 sequence is 16 residues long. V dropped 3 bases and J dropped 0 bases, with 13 bases sitting between them. The variable domain in full, completed from reference TRBV7-9 and TRBJ2-3, reads DTGVSQNPRHKITKRGQNVTFRCDPISEHNRLYWYRQTLGQGPEFLTYFQNEAQLEKSRLLSDRFSAERPKGSFSTLEIQRTEQGDSAMYLCASSFFRQDSTDTQYFGPGTRLTVL.

The V call is TRBV6-2 or TRBV6-3, the J call TRBJ1-5, with no clear D. Trimming cost V 2 bases and J 7 bases, with 9 bases left between them. The CDR3 contains 13 residues. The germline V gene encodes CDR1 MNHEY and CDR2 SVGEGT. The CDR3 DNA reads TGTGCCAGCAGTTACCCAAGAAGCCAGCCCCAGCATTTT. It specifies CASSYPRSQPQHF.

The genes are TRBV7-2 and TRBJ2-4; D remains unclear. The CDR3 extends over 15 amino acids. Trimming took off 6 bases at V and 0 bases at J, with 12 bases between the two ends. The germline V gene has CDR1 SGHTA and CDR2 FQGNSA. The CDR3 DNA reads TGTGCCAGCAGTTACCAGCCCTTAGCCAAAAACATTCAGTACTTC. Translation: CASSYQPLAKNIQYF.

This chain joins TRBV6-5 and TRBJ2-6, with D maybe TRBD1 (5 bases). Trimming cost V 3 bases and J 5 bases, with 8 bases left between them. The length of the CDR3 is 14 residues. Germline V gene sequence: CDR1 MNHEY, CDR2 SVGAGI. CDR3 in amino acids: CASSYQGRANVLTF. The CDR3 region has the DNA TGTGCCAGCAGTTATCAGGGAAGGGCCAACGTCCTGACTTTC.

This clonotype was picked up a small number of times. The chain links TRBV18 to TRBJ2-1; D is ambiguous. Trimming stripped 3 bases from V and 3 bases from J, with 6 bases between. Germline V CDR1 and CDR2: KGHSH, LQKENI. The CDR3 is made up of 13 amino acids. For the CDR3, the DNA is TGTGCCAGCTCACCGCTAGACTACAATGAGCAGTTCTTC. Its protein is CASSPLDYNEQFF.

The table lists this clonotype with a few counts. The chain is built from TRBV29-1 and TRBJ1-6; D perhaps matches TRBD1 (5 bases). CDR1 is SQVTM, CDR2 ANQGSEA, per germline. The CDR3 consists of 17 residues. The V end lost 7 bases, the J end lost 1 base, and 20 bases lay between the germline ends. The CDR3 reads CSGALGRPSSYNSPLHF. The CDR3 DNA is TGCAGCGGTGCGTTGGGACGTCCGAGTTCCTATAATTCACCCCTCCACTTT.

The rearrangement links TRBV4-3 to TRBJ2-5; D is uncertain. This CDR3 contains 15 residues. The germline V gene has CDR1 LGHNA and CDR2 YSLEER. V was clipped by 0 bases and J by 2 bases, with 10 bases between them. In DNA, the CDR3 is TGCGCCAGCAGCCAAGATCCTAGGCAACAAGAGACCCAGTACTTC. Amino acids: CASSQDPRQQETQYF.

This sequence joins TRBV5-1 and TRBJ2-5; 8 bases map to TRBD2. The CDR3 runs 17 residues. CDR1 is SGHRS, CDR2 YFSETQ, per germline. Trimming at V came to 4 bases and at J to 3 bases, leaving 14 bases not matched to a gene. CDR3 sequence reads: CASSPLRGSGVEETQYF. CDR3 sequence (DNA): TGCGCCAGCAGCCCGCTTCGTGGTAGCGGGGTAGAAGAGACCCAGTACTTC.

The rearrangement joins TRBV6-2 or TRBV6-3 to TRBJ1-5; D ambiguous. Germline-derived CDR1 and CDR2 are MNHEY and SVGEGT. Trimming took off 7 bases at V and 2 bases at J, with 12 bases between the two ends. The CDR3 sequence is 14 residues long. CDR3 nucleotide sequence: TGTGCCAGCAATTTCGGCGGAGGCAATCAGCCCCAGCATTTT. Its protein product is CASNFGGGNQPQHF.